A selection of T cell receptor beta chains follows, all from one sample in a study of T-cell reconstitution after alpha-beta-depleted transplantation in children. TCRdb re-called the PCR reads through MiXCR, storing one row per CDR3 protein. The repertoire holds about 980,000 distinct CDR3 sequences, around 30% seen once, with roughly 27% in the top ten. Specimen: PBMCs, mostly from graft donor cells, collected 360 days after TCRalphabeta/CD19-depleted stem cell transplant. The source of these receptors is a boy younger than two who had a stem cell transplant for SCID, so the T cells may come from the graft donor. Both conserved end residues are part of each CDR3. The order of the fields is V gene, D gene, CDR3 length, J gene, clone size, CDR3 DNA, CDR3 protein. D genes are given only for firm matches. The size entry is marked missing in some rows and otherwise reads once, few, many or a size class.

>TRBV6-2/TRBV6-3|TRBD2|16|TRBJ2-1|few
TGTGCCAGCAGCCGCCCGACTAGCGGGGGGGCCAATGAGCAGTTCTTC
CASSRPTSGGANEQFF
>TRBV27|TRBD2|15|TRBJ2-7|few
TGTGCCAGCAGTTTCGATAGCGGGGGGGCCTACGAGCAGTACTTC
CASSFDSGGAYEQYF
>TRBV20-1|NA|15|TRBJ1-1|few
TGCAGTGCCAGAGGGGGATCAGGGTTGAGGACTGAAGCTTTCTTT
CSARGGSGLRTEAFF
>TRBV28|TRBD2|17|TRBJ2-1|NA
TGTGCCAGCAGTTCGCCAGGACTAGCGGGGGGGCCCAATGAGCAGTTCTTC
CASSSPGLAGGPNEQFF
>TRBV28|TRBD2|14|TRBJ2-5|NA
TGTGCCGCGGGGAGCGGGGGGGTCCAAGAGACCCAGTACTTC
CAAGSGGVQETQYF
>TRBV2|NA|15|TRBJ1-3|few
TGTGCCAGCAGTACCACCCAGCCCTCTGGAAACACCATATATTTT
CASSTTQPSGNTIYF
>TRBV12-5|TRBD1|15|TRBJ2-7|few
TGTGCTAGTGGACCTTTCCGGGACAGGGTTAGAGAGCAGTACTTC
CASGPFRDRVREQYF
>TRBV27|TRBD1|14|TRBJ2-7|NA
TGTGCCAGCAGTAAGACAGGGGAACTTTACGAGCAGTACTTC
CASSKTGELYEQYF
>TRBV12-3/TRBV12-4|NA|17|TRBJ1-6|NA
TGTGCCAGCGGACGAGAAGCTTCGGGGTGGTATAATTCACCCCTCCACTTT
CASGREASGWYNSPLHF
>TRBV15|NA|15|TRBJ1-1|NA
TGTGCCACCAGCAGAGATCTGGCCGGGAACACTGAAGCTTTCTTT
CATSRDLAGNTEAFF
>TRBV6-1|NA|13|TRBJ2-7|few
TGTGCCAGCAGGCGTACCGACAGCTACGAGCAGTACTTC
CASRRTDSYEQYF
>TRBV7-9|NA|12|TRBJ1-2|few
TGTGCCAGCAGCAAGGACCGCTATGGCTACACCTTC
CASSKDRYGYTF
>TRBV20-1|NA|13|TRBJ2-7|few
TGCAGTGCTAGAGAGAGCAATTCCTACGAGCAGTACTTC
CSARESNSYEQYF
>TRBV3-1|NA|15|TRBJ1-6|NA
TGTGCCAGCAGCCCCGACCCGTTCGTTGATTCACCCCTCCACTTT
CASSPDPFVDSPLHF
>TRBV20-1|NA|13|TRBJ1-2|few
TGCAGTGCTCGTTCAGGGGTTAACTATGGCTACACCTTC
CSARSGVNYGYTF
>TRBV3-1|NA|14|TRBJ2-3|many
TGTGCCAGCAGCTTGCGTGGGGCCCGAGATACGCAGTATTTT
CASSLRGARDTQYF
>TRBV20-1|NA|13|TRBJ1-6|few
TGCAGTACCAGGGACATTGAGAATTCACCCCTCCACTTT
CSTRDIENSPLHF
>TRBV12-3/TRBV12-4|TRBD1|14|TRBJ2-1|few
TGTGCCAGCAGTCCAGACAGGGGGAACAATGAGCAGTTCTTC
CASSPDRGNNEQFF
>TRBV5-1|NA|13|TRBJ2-2|NA
TGCGCCAGCAGCTTGAGGGAATCCGGGGAGCTGTTTTTT
CASSLRESGELFF
>TRBV5-1|TRBD1|15|TRBJ1-1|few
TGCGCCAGCAGCTCGACAGGGTCACGGATTACTGAAGCTTTCTTT
CASSSTGSRITEAFF
>TRBV5-1|TRBD1|16|TRBJ1-2|NA
TGCGCCAGCAGCTTGGGGGTAGCGGGACAGCACGATGGCTACACCTTC
CASSLGVAGQHDGYTF
>TRBV9|NA|14|TRBJ2-2|many
TGTGCCAGCAGCGTAGCCCAACTAACCGGGGAGCTGTTTTTT
CASSVAQLTGELFF
>TRBV3-1|NA|14|TRBJ2-5|few
TGTGCCAGCAGCCGTCGACAGTTTCAAGAGACCCAGTACTTC
CASSRRQFQETQYF
>TRBV7-2|TRBD1|16|TRBJ2-5|NA
TGTGCCAGCAGCCCAAGCTCGACAGGGGTTATAGAGACCCAGTACTTC
CASSPSSTGVIETQYF
>TRBV4-3|NA|15|TRBJ1-3|NA
TGCGCCAGCAGCCAAGGGCTGGCCCGAAGAAACACCATATATTTT
CASSQGLARRNTIYF
>TRBV10-3|NA|12|TRBJ2-3|few
TGTGCCATCAGTGAGACCACAGATACGCAGTATTTT
CAISETTDTQYF
>TRBV29-1|NA|12|TRBJ2-1|few
TGCAGCGTGCGTCAGGGGTACAATGAGCAGTTCTTC
CSVRQGYNEQFF
>TRBV20-1|TRBD1|12|TRBJ2-3|few
TGCAGTGCCGGGACAGCCACAGATACGCAGTATTTT
CSAGTATDTQYF
>TRBV18|NA|14|TRBJ2-5|NA
TGTGCCAGCTCATTTGCGGGGGCCGAAGAGACCCAGTACTTC
CASSFAGAEETQYF
>TRBV3-1|TRBD2|17|TRBJ2-1|NA
TGTGCCACCACCAAAGATGGGGTAGCGGGGGGTTACAATGAGCAGTTCTTC
CATTKDGVAGGYNEQFF
>TRBV5-1|TRBD1|14|TRBJ1-2|NA
TGCGCCAGCAGCTGGGACAGGGTTGACTATGGCTACACCTTC
CASSWDRVDYGYTF
>TRBV7-9|NA|15|TRBJ1-1|NA
TGTGCCAGCAGCTTAGCGGGTGGGGGAGGCACTGAAGCTTTCTTT
CASSLAGGGGTEAFF
>TRBV29-1|TRBD2|13|TRBJ2-5|NA
TGCAGCGTTGAGTATAGCGGGGGTGAGACCCAGTACTTC
CSVEYSGGETQYF
>TRBV5-1|TRBD1|17|TRBJ2-5|few
TGCGCCAGCAGCTTGGCTGGAGGGACAGGGGGCCGAGAGACCCAGTACTTC
CASSLAGGTGGRETQYF
>TRBV9|NA|17|TRBJ2-5|few
TGTGCCAGCAGCGTAGGAACTTGGGGGGTTGGTAAAGAGACCCAGTACTTC
CASSVGTWGVGKETQYF
>TRBV5-1|NA|12|TRBJ1-4|NA
TGCGCCAGCGGGCCAGGAAATGAAAAACTGTTTTTT
CASGPGNEKLFF
>TRBV4-2|TRBD1|18|TRBJ2-3|NA
TGTGCCAGCAGCCGTTCCGGGACAGGAGGTACTAGCACAGATACGCAGTATTTT
CASSRSGTGGTSTDTQYF
>TRBV6-5|NA|16|TRBJ2-7|NA
TGTGCCAGCAGTTACTCGAGGGCTCGCTCTACCTACGAGCAGTACTTC
CASSYSRARSTYEQYF
>TRBV6-1|TRBD1|16|TRBJ2-6|few
TGTGCCAGCAGGGGACAGAGTACCTCTGGGGCCAACGTCCTGACTTTC
CASRGQSTSGANVLTF
>TRBV29-1|NA|13|TRBJ2-6|NA
TGCAGCGTTGACAGCTCTGGGGCCAACGTCCTGACTTTC
CSVDSSGANVLTF
>TRBV19|NA|15|TRBJ2-1|few
TGTGCCAGTAGGGGTCGGGACAAGGCACTTAATGAGCAGTTCTTC
CASRGRDKALNEQFF
>TRBV28|NA|17|TRBJ1-6|NA
TGTGCCAGCAGGGGGGCATCCTGGGGCGGCGGGGATTCACCCCTCCACTTT
CASRGASWGGGDSPLHF
>TRBV5-8|NA|15|TRBJ1-5|NA
TGTGCCAGCAGCTTAGGGTACATATCCAATCAGCCCCAGCATTTT
CASSLGYISNQPQHF
>TRBV20-1|TRBD2|16|TRBJ2-1|NA
TGCAGTGCTAGAGATCGGGAACTAGCGTCACTTTTTCGGCAGTTCTTC
CSARDRELASLFRQFF
>TRBV3-1|TRBD1|15|TRBJ2-7|NA
TGTGCCAGCAGCCGGCTCAGGGGGAACTCCTACGAGCAGTACTTC
CASSRLRGNSYEQYF
>TRBV5-1|TRBD1|14|TRBJ1-1|NA
TGCGCCAGCAGCCTCCGGACAGGACGGGCTGAAGCTTTCTTT
CASSLRTGRAEAFF
>TRBV27|NA|14|TRBJ2-7|few
TGTGCCAGCAGTTTTGGGGGGTTTGGGTACGAGCAGTACTTC
CASSFGGFGYEQYF
>TRBV5-1|NA|15|TRBJ1-1|few
TGCGCCAGCAGCCTTTCCCCCGAGAAGAACACTGAAGCTTTCTTT
CASSLSPEKNTEAFF
>TRBV20-1|NA|14|TRBJ2-1|NA
TGCAGTGCGGGGTACAGAGGCCCCTACAATGAGCAGTTCTTC
CSAGYRGPYNEQFF
>TRBV7-6|TRBD1|14|TRBJ2-7|few
TGTGCCAGCAGCTCCGACAGGGGCTTCCACGAGCAGTACTTC
CASSSDRGFHEQYF